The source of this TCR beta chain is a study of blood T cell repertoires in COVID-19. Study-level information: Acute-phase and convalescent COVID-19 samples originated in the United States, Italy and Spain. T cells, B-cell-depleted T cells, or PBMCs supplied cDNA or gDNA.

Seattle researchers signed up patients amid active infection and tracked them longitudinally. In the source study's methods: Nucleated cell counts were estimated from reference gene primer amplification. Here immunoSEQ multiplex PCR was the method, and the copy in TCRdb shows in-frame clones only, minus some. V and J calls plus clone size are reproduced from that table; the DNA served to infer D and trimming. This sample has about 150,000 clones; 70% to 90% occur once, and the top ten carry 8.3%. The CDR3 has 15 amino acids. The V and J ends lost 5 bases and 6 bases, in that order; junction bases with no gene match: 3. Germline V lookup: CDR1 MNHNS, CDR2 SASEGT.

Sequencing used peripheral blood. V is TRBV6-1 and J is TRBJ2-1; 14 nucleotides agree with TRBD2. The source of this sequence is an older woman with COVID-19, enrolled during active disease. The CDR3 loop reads CASSLGTSGSNEQFF. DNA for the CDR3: TGTGCCAGCAGTCTGGGGACTAGCGGGAGCAATGAGCAGTTCTTC.